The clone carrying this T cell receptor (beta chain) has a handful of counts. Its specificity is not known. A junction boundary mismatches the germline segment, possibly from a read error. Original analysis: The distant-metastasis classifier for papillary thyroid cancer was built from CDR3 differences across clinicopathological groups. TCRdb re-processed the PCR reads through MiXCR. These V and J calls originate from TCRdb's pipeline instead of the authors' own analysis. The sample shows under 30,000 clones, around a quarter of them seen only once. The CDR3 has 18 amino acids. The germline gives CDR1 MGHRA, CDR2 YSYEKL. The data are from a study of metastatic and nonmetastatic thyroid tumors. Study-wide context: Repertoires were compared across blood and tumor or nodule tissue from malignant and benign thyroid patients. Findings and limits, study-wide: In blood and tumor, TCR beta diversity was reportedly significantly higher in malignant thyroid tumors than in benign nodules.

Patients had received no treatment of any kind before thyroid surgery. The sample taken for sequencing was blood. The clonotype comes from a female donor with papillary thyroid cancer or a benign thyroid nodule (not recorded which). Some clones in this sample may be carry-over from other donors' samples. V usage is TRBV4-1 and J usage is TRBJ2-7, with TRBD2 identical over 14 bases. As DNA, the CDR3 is TGCGCCAGCAGCCCGTTTTCGGGACTAGCGGGAGTGTCCTTCGAGCAGTACTTC. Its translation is CASSPFSGLAGVSFEQYF.